Below are 13 T cell receptor beta chains sequenced from a single sample in a study of T cell repertoires in cytomegalovirus infection. Each CDR3 protein gets one entry after TCRdb re-called the reads with MiXCR. This sample carries 150,000 or so distinct CDR3 sequences, 20% to 25% of them seen once, and the ten largest clones take roughly 11%. The sequencing input was PBMCs. Every receptor here comes from a human donor in good health (CMV status not recorded). Some clones in this sample may be carry-over from other donors' samples.

A few counts support this clonotype. The chain uses TRBV28 and TRBJ2-3; 9 bases match TRBD2. This CDR3 is built from 12 residues. In germline, CDR1 is MDHEN, CDR2 SYDVKM. The CDR3 DNA reads as TGTGCTATAGCGGGAGGCACAGATACGCAGTATTTT. Its translation: CAIAGGTDTQYF. The variable domain in full, with the rest retrieved from reference TRBV28 and TRBJ2-3, is DVKVTQSSRYLVKRTGEKVFLECVQDMDHENMFWYRQDPGLGLRLIYFSYDVKMKEKGDIPEGYSVSREKKERFSLILESASTNQTSMYLCAIAGGTDTQYFGPGTRLTVL.

CDR3 protein: CATQLADHNENIQYF. CDR3 nucleotide sequence: TGTGCCACCCAACTAGCGGACCATAACGAGAACATTCAGTACTTC. The chain couples TRBV6-2 or TRBV6-3 to TRBJ2-4, with 8 bases matching TRBD2. CDR1 and CDR2 from the germline V gene are MNHEY and SVGEGT. Unmatched junction bases numbered 15, after V lost 10 bases and J lost 7 bases. The CDR3 extends over 15 amino acids.

The V call is TRBV12-3 or TRBV12-4, the J call TRBJ2-1; D gene ambiguous. V gave up 5 bases and J gave up 9 bases, with 8 bases separating them. The CDR3 runs 11 residues. The CDR3, as DNA: TGTGCCAGCAGTCTAAGCACTGAGCAGTTCTTC. As protein: CASSLSTEQFF.

The chain employs TRBV12-3 or TRBV12-4 and TRBJ1-1, with TRBD1 as a possible D gene (6 bases). V lost 4 bases, J lost 2 bases, and 8 bases lay in between. The CDR3 is 13 residues long. The CDR3 nucleotides are TGTGCCAGCAGTTGGACAGAAAACACTGAAGCTTTCTTT. Amino acids: CASSWTENTEAFF.

Many counts were recorded for this clonotype. The chain carries TRBV7-2 and TRBJ2-7; D may correspond to TRBD1 or TRBD2 (5 bases each). There are 16 residues in the CDR3. Trimming stripped 1 base from V and 5 bases from J, with 18 bases between. CDR1 SGHTA and CDR2 FQGNSA come from the germline V gene. This CDR3 reads CASSLGVGGDTNEQYF. The CDR3 DNA sequence: TGTGCCAGCAGCTTAGGCGTTGGGGGAGACACTAACGAGCAGTACTTC.

This clonotype was observed many times. The chain is built from TRBV28 and TRBJ2-7, with 7 bases that match TRBD1. The germline gives CDR1 MDHEN, CDR2 SYDVKM. J was trimmed by 0 bases and V by 1 base; bases with no gene match: 9. This CDR3 comprises 17 residues. The CDR3 spells CASSLSLDRVSSYEQYF. The CDR3 DNA reads as TGTGCCAGCAGTTTATCCCTTGACAGGGTAAGCTCCTACGAGCAGTACTTC.

This clonotype was seen more than once but under ten times. J is TRBJ2-7 and V is TRBV19; D is uncertain. CDR3 length equals 13 residues. The ends were cut back, 6 bases at V and 4 bases at J, with 13 bases in the middle. Germline values: CDR1 LNHDA, CDR2 SQIVND (reference sequence). The CDR3 spells CASSGLSRYEQYF. DNA for the CDR3: TGTGCCAGTAGCGGGTTGTCGCGGTACGAGCAGTACTTC.

Points on this clonotype: At one boundary the junction diverges from the germline segment, which might be a read error. The gene calls are TRBV7-4 and TRBJ2-1, with 7 bases lining up with TRBD2. Germline CDR1 and CDR2: SGHVT and SQSDAQ. The CDR3 contains 15 residues. CDR3 in amino acids: CASSLRSGDNNEQVF. CDR3 nucleotide sequence: TGTGCCAGCAGCTTAAGAAGCGGGGATAACAATGAGCAGGTCTTC.

This clonotype was detected a few times. The rearrangement uses TRBV28 and TRBJ2-5, with D possibly being TRBD1 (7 bases). Germline CDR1 is MDHEN and CDR2 is SYDVKM. The V and J ends lost 1 base and 2 bases respectively, with 11 bases between them. The CDR3 is made up of 15 amino acids. The CDR3 spells CASSLSPGGQETQYF. CDR3 coding DNA: TGTGCCAGCAGTTTATCCCCAGGGGGGCAAGAGACCCAGTACTTC.

This clonotype showed up many times. This rearrangement joins TRBV12-3 or TRBV12-4 to TRBJ2-5; 7 bases align to TRBD1. The CDR3 consists of 14 residues. J gave up 0 bases and V 5 bases, and 3 bases lay outside the gene matches. CDR3 DNA sequence: TGTGCCAGCAGTAAGGGACAGTACCAAGAGACCCAGTACTTC. Translating it yields CASSKGQYQETQYF.

The chain couples TRBV28 to TRBJ2-7; perhaps TRBD2 as D (5 bases). The CDR3 extends over 13 amino acids. Looked up from germline, CDR1 is MDHEN and CDR2 is SYDVKM. Trimming stripped 5 bases from V and 5 bases from J, with 13 bases between. CDR3 amino acids: CASSPNGNHEQYF. The CDR3 DNA reads TGTGCCAGCAGTCCCAACGGGAACCACGAGCAGTACTTC.

This chain uses TRBV20-1 with TRBJ2-7; TRBD2 agrees at 8 bases. The CDR3 has 16 amino acids. The V segment lost 5 bases and the J segment 4 bases; nucleotides outside the gene matches: 16. Germline V gene lookup returns CDR1 DFQATT and CDR2 SNEGSKA (reference sequence). DNA of the CDR3: TGCAGTGCTCTCTCCCCGACGGGGCGGGGGGTTTACGAGCAGTACTTC. Amino acid sequence: CSALSPTGRGVYEQYF.

This clonotype was counted a single time. The DNA for the CDR3 is TGTGCCAGCAGCCCCCTCGAGTATGGGGCCTACGAGCAGTACTTC. Translated, it gives CASSPLEYGAYEQYF. This chain links TRBV7-3 with TRBJ2-7; D is uncertain. CDR3 length: 15 residues. V was cut by 5 bases and J by 2 bases, with 16 bases left in between. Germline values: CDR1 SGHTA, CDR2 FQGTGA.